This T cell receptor (beta chain) comes out of a study of Ad26.COV2.S vaccination and SARS-CoV-2 variants (dated by TCRdb to about 2021). The study in broad terms: Donors in the vaccine arm were drawn from COV1001, a multicentre, randomized, double-blind, placebo-controlled phase I-IIa trial testing Ad26.COV2.S in healthy adults. A total of roughly 32 samples were included in the TCR-sequenced set, comprising 19 Ad26.COV2.S vaccine recipients, 5 placebo recipients and 8 SARS-CoV-2 convalescent individuals. Trial participants were randomized into five groups of five, in which low-dose or high-dose Ad26.COV2.S was given once or twice, or placebo was given on both occasions. Dosing of Ad26.COV2.S was intramuscular, at either 5x10^10 or 1x10^11 viral particles, delivered as one shot or as two shots spaced 56 days apart. Sequencing of the TCRbeta repertoire served to evaluate the specificity and breadth of SARS-CoV-2-reactive T cell receptors following Ad26.COV2.S vaccination. Throughout the experiments and outcome assessment, investigators stayed blinded to trial group allocation.

Paper-wide results and their limitations: It was noted by the authors that total T cell responses may have been underestimated by the TCR breadth and depth analyses. Spike-specific TCR breadth was higher in Ad26.COV2.S recipients than in placebo recipients (P = 0.0014). After vaccination, substantial breadth of spike-specific CD8+ and CD4+ T cell responses was reported. Vaccine and placebo recipients had comparable non-spike TCR breadth, which fits with the vaccine containing only spike. The study was not powered to compare responses between vaccine doses or regimens.

This clone has only one observation. What this receptor recognizes is not known. The record has no base qualities; no much larger clone is one base away. The immunoSEQ Assay was used to sequence TCRbeta CDR3 regions. After extraction, genomic DNA underwent amplification by bias-controlled multiplex PCR, followed by high-throughput sequencing. In the source study's methods: Collapsing and filtering of sequences were performed to quantify the absolute abundance of each unique TCRbeta CDR3 region. T cell fraction was estimated by normalization of TCRbeta template counts to usable DNA, with usable DNA being measured through amplification of reference genes present in all nucleated cells. Repertoire TCRs were annotated as SARS-CoV-2-specific when V gene, CDR3 amino acid sequence and J gene were exactly matched to a known reactive TCR set. MIRA supplied the reference SARS-CoV-2 TCR set, which was filtered for enrichment in COVID-19-positive ImmuneCODE repertoires so that public or cross-reactive TCRs were removed. Based on the MIRA antigens, annotated TCRs were further analysed at the level of specific ORF or position within ORF. Depth was the summed frequency of annotated unique rearrangements, while breadth was defined as annotated unique rearrangements over total unique productive rearrangements. Two-sided Wilcoxon rank-sum tests were applied when comparing TCR breadth between groups. What TCRdb holds here is the immuneACCESS table cut down to in-frame rearrangements. Part of the clones is not present; checked against another copy, under half of the missing clones reflect an unresolved V gene, and the others are unexplained. V and J calls and clone size are as listed in that table; D and trimming were resolved from the DNA. In this sample the table shows a few hundred thousand clones, about nine tenths of which occur a single time. The ten top clones hold 1.5% to 2% of the sample.

The germline V and J ends show losses of 7 bases and 5 bases respectively, and no gene match explains 9 bases of the junction. CDR1 and CDR2 were assigned from the germline V gene (reference sequence) as SEHNR and FQNEAQ. There are 14 amino acids in the CDR3, from cysteine to phenylalanine inclusive. Here the CDR3 DNA is all that survives: 42 bases in frame from base 1. The sample's treatment or condition label is to be understood as: around 19 received Ad26.COV2.S at low or high dose, single or two shots; a few received placebo; per-sample allocation not given. Repertoires of vaccine and placebo recipients were sequenced from samples taken on day 63 after the first injection. In Cohort 1b, about 25 adults aged 18-55 years were enrolled at a single site in Boston, USA, between 29 July and 7 August 2020. Ad26.COV2.S was a replication-incompetent adenovirus type 26 vector expressing a prefusion-stabilized SARS-CoV-2 spike protein from the original Wuhan strain.

The material was peripheral blood, obtained in a trial of Ad26.COV2.S vaccine versus placebo. The sequence came from a person between 18 and 59 years old who received the Ad26.COV2.S COVID-19 vaccine or a placebo. The V and J genes are TRBV7-9 and TRBJ1-1, with 8 bases matching TRBD1. In nucleotide form, the sequence is TGTGCCAGCATCAGCAGGACAGGGTGGACTGAAGCTTTCTTT. Its coded protein is CASISRTGWTEAFF.